This TCR beta chain is drawn from a study of T cells expressing NK-cell markers. In the study overall: Sequencing covered eight donors, seven HCMV-seropositive and one seronegative. General observations from the study: The study found these clonotypes also leading the CD3+CD56-NKG2C+ fraction in four donors.

Beta-chain TCR cDNA was generated via 5'RACE template switching with UMIs. With the 5' RACE reads reprocessed, TCRdb shows one record per CDR3 protein and no DNA. The clone table shows some 150,000 distinct CDR3 sequences, with the ten largest holding more than 10%. In the case of this clonotype: Its specificity is not known.

CDR1 and CDR2 (germline): LGHNA, YSLEER. This CDR3 spans 17 amino acids. Sequencing input: blood T cells: a sorted CD56 or NKG2C T cell subset, CD4+ or CD8+ T cells, or bulk PBMC T cells (not recorded which). The TCR was taken from a man between 18 and 35 years old in good health. The V gene is TRBV4-3, the J gene TRBJ2-5; the TCRdb call, TRBD1, lacks DNA for checking. This chain's CDR3 is CASSQDLHRVEVETQYF.